This record covers a single TCR beta chain. Its cognate antigen has yet to be identified. Nothing much larger sits one base from this clone, and base qualities are not available. The library was generated by the immunoSEQ multiplex PCR assay. For the multiplex PCR, a mixture combining 60 forward primers for TCR Vbeta segments and 13 reverse primers for TCR Jbeta segments was used. The CDR3 region of rearranged TCR beta genes was amplified from genomic DNA with a multiplex PCR assay. The Illumina HiSeq System was used to sequence the amplified TCR beta libraries as 87-base-pair reads. The paper's data handling went like this. Across the roughly 640 repertoires, a later analysis counted tens of millions of unique TCR beta chains, roughly 11 million of which were shared by at least two donors. To remove PCR and sequencing errors, raw reads were error-corrected and collapsed into unique sequences using a nearest-neighbor algorithm that merged closely related sequences. CDR3 sequences were aligned to IMGT reference sequences to assign V, D and J gene segments. Each retained sequence needed at least a six-nucleotide match to both a V gene segment and a J gene segment. A rearrangement was called productive if the CDR3 had no stop codons and remained in frame with V and J, and every other rearrangement was called non-productive. CDR3 was defined according to IMGT convention as the region running from the second conserved V-encoded cysteine to the conserved J-encoded phenylalanine. Sequences without an unambiguous match to a single V gene segment were excluded from the earlier analysis of about 640 of the donors. In an earlier analysis of around 600 of the donors, V segments were called functional above 56.7% productive rearrangements and were called segregating when the between-donor standard deviation exceeded 5%. To diagnose cytomegalovirus status from the catalog of TCR beta chain sequences, a statistical classification framework was built. A later analysis assigned V and J genes by comparing TCR nucleotide sequences with IMGT/GENE-DB human TR gene sequences. In a later analysis, CDR3 sequences and most-parsimonious VDJ recombination scenarios were assigned using the TCRdist pipeline. In a later analysis, every TCR beta chain was defined by the combination of its CDR3 amino acid sequence and its V-gene family, and reads without a unique V-gene family were dropped. In a later analysis, 550 to 650 highly shared, low-generation-probability nucleotide sequences were removed to address suspected cross-contamination and a sequencing artifact. For each public chain, a later analysis derived a clonal expansion index from normalized ranks of inferred template counts within each repertoire. In a later analysis, generation probabilities were computed with a VDJ recombination model fitted to out-of-frame rearrangements, and the resulting probabilities were checked against IGoR. In a later analysis, hypergeometric tests were used to score TCR-TCR, TCR-HLA and TCR-CMV co-occurrence, with a repertoire-size bias correction applied to TCR pairs. In a later analysis, false discovery rates were estimated by permuting HLA or CMV assignments 20 times. In a later analysis, co-occurring TCRs were grouped using DBSCAN, with TCRdist sequence similarity added in when clustering inside HLA-allele-positive subsets. For co-occurrence clustering, repertoires with fewer than 30,000 or more than 120,000 public chains were excluded, along with five or six repertoires with anomalous nucleotide sharing. TCRdb took this table from immuneACCESS and kept in-frame rearrangements with V and J called. Such tables lack part of the clones; where checked against another copy, unresolved V genes explain under half of the gap, and the rest is unexplained. The D gene and trimming were derived from the DNA, and the V and J assignments and clone size from that table. This sample has more than 140,000 clones in its table, and more than 65% of those were observed once. The ten largest clones take up around 5.4% of the sample.

These data come from a study of cytomegalovirus exposure and HLA in healthy donors (TCRdb year 2017). Looking at the study overall: According to an earlier analysis of a few hundred of the donors, about 179 million T cells yielded over 100 million unique TCR beta sequences and about 300 Gb of sequence data. Of the 398 genotyped donors, 81% fell in the genetic ancestry cluster associated with self-reported Caucasian donors. Donor age, sex, ethnicity and CMV serostatus were collected together with the repertoire data. Using immunosequencing, the study profiled T cell repertoires from 550 to 750 subjects and related those repertoires to cytomegalovirus serostatus. The later analysis used no new phenotypic data to find candidate immune exposures, relying instead on TCR beta sequences and their occurrence across donors. Typing coverage varied by locus: roughly 629-640 donors for A, B, C, DRB1 and DQB1; some 520 for DQA1; around 570 for DPA1; 400 to 480 for DPB1. The study combined high-throughput TCR immunosequencing, statistical association of individual TCRs with disease status, and machine learning to predict cytomegalovirus infection status. All discovery cohort repertoires had been generated using a single sequencing platform. Roughly 300 gigabases of sequencing data and 70 million to 100 million unique TCR sequences made up an early release that covered approximately 620 HLA-typed donors. A later genetic analysis took genome-wide SNP genotypes for about 55% of the roughly 700 donors and used that subset as a discovery cohort. Class I and class II HLA loci were covered by the typing at four-digit resolution. In addition to the first cohort of around 670 subjects, a separate validation cohort of 120 different subjects was used. To decide whether each TCR beta V gene segment behaved as functional or pseudogenic, an earlier analysis of over 500 of the donors relied on high-throughput TCR beta sequencing. About 5 DR-DQ haplotypes were handled as single units for association and clustering, since linkage in the cohort was strong. Among around 400 genotyped donors of the cohort, an average of around 240,000 unique TCR beta nucleotide sequences were sequenced per donor, 15% to 20% of them non-productive. The study aimed to test whether cataloging public T cell receptors could reveal signatures of past pathogen exposure. A later analysis re-analyzed previously published TCR beta repertoires from approximately 670 donors and added high-resolution HLA genotyping to study TCR occurrence patterns. Points the paper makes about the study in general: Compared with the approximately 670-donor mean, donors in an Asian-associated ancestry cluster had fewer N-insertions in productive TCRs, according to a later genetic analysis. The classifier was reported to diagnose cytomegalovirus status with high specificity and sensitivity in both the original and validation cohorts. In a later analysis, the rate of TCR association differed among HLA loci, with DRB1 alleles having the most associated TCRs and HLA-C alleles having the fewest. According to a later analysis, most CMV-associated TCR beta chains appeared to be HLA-restricted, and the HLA associations seemed to be driven largely by CMV exposure. Because HLA typing was unavailable for some donors at each locus, only the typed subset was used in association tests. It was suggested by the authors that the approach could potentially be generalized to other disease states and immunological phenotypes. Several of the top co-occurrence clusters appeared to be linked to parvovirus B19, influenza, CMV and Epstein-Barr virus, according to a later analysis. Three of the identified cytomegalovirus-associated TCR beta chains were confirmed in vitro to be specific for cytomegalovirus antigens. Correlated functional status among segregating V segments might reflect linkage disequilibrium, but an unknown experimental factor could not be ruled out. At a false discovery rate of 0.05, a later analysis linked under 20,000 TCR beta sequences to specific HLA alleles. A further reported finding was that TCR beta sequences accurately predicted the HLA-A and HLA-B alleles for most subjects in the first cohort. Roughly uniform sequencing depth across donors was assumed in presence/absence analyses, although this assumption may not hold. A later analysis found that HLA-associated TCR beta chains were more clonally expanded and had lower generation probabilities than equally common non-associated chains. A group of highly shared sequence variants was considered likely to be a technical artifact of the sequencing pipeline. Most TCR sequences were observed very rarely across donors, whereas some public TCRs were present in many individuals. In the study, some 160 TCR beta chains were listed as associated with cytomegalovirus. The cohort was sequenced for TCR beta chains only, and without alpha or paired-chain data the features that could be detected were limited. In an earlier analysis of approximately 590 of the donors, most TCR beta V segments appeared in productive rearrangements about 90% or about 30% of the time, broadly matching IMGT annotations. Strong co-occurrence of HLA alleles, especially DR and DQ, made assigning TCR associations to individual alleles difficult. CMV serostatus was the only immune exposure information available for the cohort. A later genetic analysis associated a missense DCLRE1C variant with V-gene and J-gene trimming of TCR beta chains, and an independent cohort replicated the association. Because the 87-base-pair reads could not distinguish some IMGT-functional V segments, including TRBV6-2 and TRBV6-3, those segments were excluded. Because counts were too low, approximately 15 rarely observed V segments, including chromosome 9 orphons, were excluded from the earlier analysis of 587 of the donors.

There are 16 amino acids in the CDR3, from cysteine to phenylalanine inclusive. The retained sequence is limited to the CDR3, 48 bases, with the frame set at the first base. V and J are trimmed by 5 bases and 9 bases, and the gene matches miss 14 bases of the junction. From a lookup of the germline V gene, CDR1 and CDR2 are SGHTA and FQGNSA. The cohort consisted of 650 to 700 healthy bone marrow donors. Cohort members were all nominally healthy when sampled, although unrecorded immune exposures were likely present. The donor was CMV seropositive and belonged to the group of about 290 seropositive cohort members. A peripheral blood sample was collected from each donor, and TCR beta sequencing was performed on peripheral blood mononuclear cells. The Qiagen DNeasy Blood Extraction Kit was used to extract genomic DNA from the blood cell samples.

Here the chain combines TRBV7-2 and TRBJ2-1; 9 nucleotides in the junction match TRBD1. The sequencing input was PBMCs. The receptor's source is a man younger than 45 in good health and CMV-seropositive. The nucleotide sequence is given as TGTGCCAGCAGCCCGGCGCCCGGGACAGGGTCCGCTGAGCAGTTCTTC. This gives the protein CASSPAPGTGSAEQFF.